Reported below is one T cell receptor beta chain. Antigen unknown. This entry is derived from a study of shared clonotypes between healthy human individuals. Study context: CD4 naive and CD4 memory each took three plates per donor, while CD8 naive took two and CD8 memory one. Study findings and constraints: Naive subsets generally had larger estimated richness than memory subsets.

CD8 cells regarded as naive lacked CD45RO, were positively chosen for CCR7, and omitted terminally differentiated effector memory CD45RA+ cells. Each subset's genomic DNA was shared equally among a number of immunoSEQ plates. Sequencing was performed with immunoSEQ multiplex PCR; in TCRdb, only in-frame clones are kept and a portion is missing. The sample yields about 2.2 million clones, around 95% seen once. The CDR3 runs 16 residues. Germline V gene lookup returns CDR1 LGHNA and CDR2 YSLEER. V was shortened by 4 bases and J by 0 bases, with 15 bases between the two germline ends. The sequencing input was naive CD8+ T cells from PBMCs. This receptor was taken from a young man in good health. Some clones in this sample may be carry-over from other donors' samples. This chain uses TRBV4-3 with TRBJ1-2, with a weak D call TRBD1 (5 bases). The CDR3 nucleotides are TGCGCCAGCAGCCGATCCCGACAGACAACTAACTATGGCTACACCTTC. As protein: CASSRSRQTTNYGYTF.